This T cell receptor beta chain emerged from a study of cytomegalovirus exposure and HLA in healthy donors. Study conclusions and caveats: Specific recognition of CMV antigens was confirmed in vitro for a few chains (all CMV-associated). Rare sequences made up most TCRs, while some public TCRs were found in many donors. Reportedly, diagnosis of cytomegalovirus status by the classifier showed high specificity and sensitivity.

PCR primers comprised 60 Vbeta and 13 Jbeta primers. This table comes from immunoSEQ multiplex PCR, and its TCRdb copy is limited to in-frame clones, with some not included. This sample has tens of thousands of clones, with under 80% found just once. As regards this clone: Its target is unknown.

The germline V gene has CDR1 SGHTA and CDR2 FQGNSA. V lost 3 bases, J lost 5 bases, and 8 bases lay in between. The CDR3 is 13 residues long. This clonotype was sampled from a woman aged 30 to 39 in good health and CMV-seronegative. The specimen sequenced was PBMCs. The rearrangement joins TRBV7-2 to TRBJ1-5, with D tentatively TRBD1 (6 bases). The CDR3 DNA reads as TGTGCCAGCAGCTTCAGGACAGATCAGCCCCAGCATTTT. Its translation: CASSFRTDQPQHF.